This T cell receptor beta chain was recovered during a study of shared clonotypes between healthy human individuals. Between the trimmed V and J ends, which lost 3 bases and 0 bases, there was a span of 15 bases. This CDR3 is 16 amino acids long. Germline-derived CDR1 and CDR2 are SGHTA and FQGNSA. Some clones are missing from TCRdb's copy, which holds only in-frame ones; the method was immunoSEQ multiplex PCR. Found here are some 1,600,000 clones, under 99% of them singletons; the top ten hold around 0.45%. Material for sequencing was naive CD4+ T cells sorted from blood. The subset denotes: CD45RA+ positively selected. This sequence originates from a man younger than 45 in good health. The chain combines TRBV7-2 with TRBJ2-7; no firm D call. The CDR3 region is CASSFLPVTYSYEQYF. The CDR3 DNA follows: TGTGCCAGCAGCTTCTTACCAGTAACCTACTCCTACGAGCAGTACTTC. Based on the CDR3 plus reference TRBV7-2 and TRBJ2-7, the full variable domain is GAGVSQSPSNKVTEKGKDVELRCDPISGHTALYWYRQSLGQGLEFLIYFQGNSAPDKSGLPSDRFSAERTGGSVSTLTIQRTQQEDSAVYLCASSFLPVTYSYEQYFGPGTRLTVT.